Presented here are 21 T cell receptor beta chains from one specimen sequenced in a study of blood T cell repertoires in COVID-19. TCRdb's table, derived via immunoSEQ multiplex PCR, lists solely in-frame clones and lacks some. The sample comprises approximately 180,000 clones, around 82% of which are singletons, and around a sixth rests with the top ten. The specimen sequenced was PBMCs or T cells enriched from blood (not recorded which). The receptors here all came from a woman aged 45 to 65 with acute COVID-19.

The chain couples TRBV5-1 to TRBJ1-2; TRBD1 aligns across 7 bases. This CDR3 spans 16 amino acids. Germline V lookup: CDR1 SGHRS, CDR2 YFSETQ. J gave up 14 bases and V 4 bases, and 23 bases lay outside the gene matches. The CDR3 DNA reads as TGCGCCAGCAGCCAATCAACGGGGACAGCCCTCAGGGCATCAACCTTC. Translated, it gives CASSQSTGTALRASTF.

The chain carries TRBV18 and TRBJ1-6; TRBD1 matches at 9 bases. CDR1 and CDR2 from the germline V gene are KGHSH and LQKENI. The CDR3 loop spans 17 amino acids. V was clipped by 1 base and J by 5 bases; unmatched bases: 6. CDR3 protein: CASSPRTGAHNNSPLHF. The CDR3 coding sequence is TGTGCCAGCTCACCACGGACAGGGGCCCATAATAATTCACCCCTCCACTTT.

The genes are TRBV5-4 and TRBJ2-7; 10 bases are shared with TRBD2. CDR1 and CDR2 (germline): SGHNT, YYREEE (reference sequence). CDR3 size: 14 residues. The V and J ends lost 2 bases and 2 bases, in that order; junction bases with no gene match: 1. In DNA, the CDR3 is TGTGCCAGCAGCTTTGGACTAGCGGCCTACGAGCAGTACGTC. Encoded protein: CASSFGLAAYEQYV.

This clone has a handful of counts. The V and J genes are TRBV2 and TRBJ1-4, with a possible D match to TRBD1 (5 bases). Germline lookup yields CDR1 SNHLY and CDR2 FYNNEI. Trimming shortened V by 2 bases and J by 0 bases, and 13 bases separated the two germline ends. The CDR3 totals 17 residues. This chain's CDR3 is CASSEKQGGSTNEKLFF. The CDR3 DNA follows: TGTGCCAGCAGTGAAAAGCAGGGAGGTTCAACTAATGAAAAACTGTTTTTT.

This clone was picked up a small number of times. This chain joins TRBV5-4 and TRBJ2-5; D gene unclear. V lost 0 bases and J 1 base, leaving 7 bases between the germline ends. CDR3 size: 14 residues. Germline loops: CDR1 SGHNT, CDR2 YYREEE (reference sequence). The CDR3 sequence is CASSLVQFQETQYF. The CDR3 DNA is TGTGCCAGCAGCTTGGTACAGTTCCAAGAGACCCAGTACTTC.

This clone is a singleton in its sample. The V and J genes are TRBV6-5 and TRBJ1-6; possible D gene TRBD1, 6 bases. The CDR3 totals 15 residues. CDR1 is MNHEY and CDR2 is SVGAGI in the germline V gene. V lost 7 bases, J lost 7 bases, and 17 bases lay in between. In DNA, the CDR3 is TGTGCCAGCATCCTAACACAGGGTACGAATTCACCCCTCCACTTT. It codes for CASILTQGTNSPLHF.

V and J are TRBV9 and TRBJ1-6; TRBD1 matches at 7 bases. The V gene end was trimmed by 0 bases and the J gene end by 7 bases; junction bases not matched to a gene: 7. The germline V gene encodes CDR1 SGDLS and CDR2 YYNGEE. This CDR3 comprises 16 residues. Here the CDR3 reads CASSVARGPWNSPLHF. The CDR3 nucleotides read TGTGCCAGCAGCGTAGCGAGGGGGCCGTGGAATTCACCCCTCCACTTT.

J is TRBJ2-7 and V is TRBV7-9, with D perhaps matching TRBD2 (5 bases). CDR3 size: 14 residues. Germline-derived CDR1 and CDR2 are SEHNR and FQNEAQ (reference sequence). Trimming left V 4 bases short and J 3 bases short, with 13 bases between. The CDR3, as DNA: TGTGCCAGCAGCTCGGAGGCAGCATACTACGAGCAGTACGTC. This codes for CASSSEAAYYEQYV.

The CDR3: CASSQQNYGYTF. CDR3 DNA sequence: TGTGCCAGCAGCCAACAAAACTATGGCTACACCTTC. The chain links TRBV14 to TRBJ1-2; D not resolved. The CDR3 totals 12 residues. The germline V and J ends were trimmed by 2 bases and 2 bases, with 3 bases remaining between them. Germline CDR1 is SGHDN and CDR2 is FVKESK. Looking up the rest from reference TRBV14 and TRBJ1-2 gives the full variable domain: EAGVTQFPSHSVIEKGQTVTLRCDPISGHDNLYWYRRVMGKEIKFLLHFVKESKQDESGMPNNRFLAERTGGTYSTLKVQPAELEDSGVYFCASSQQNYGYTFGSGTRLTVV.

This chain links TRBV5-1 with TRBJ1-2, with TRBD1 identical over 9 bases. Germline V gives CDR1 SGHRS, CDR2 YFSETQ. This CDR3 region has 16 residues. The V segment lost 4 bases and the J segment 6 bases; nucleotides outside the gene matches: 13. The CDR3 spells CASSPDPRDRVNGYTF. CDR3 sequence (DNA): TGCGCCAGCAGCCCGGATCCCCGGGACAGGGTGAATGGCTACACCTTC.

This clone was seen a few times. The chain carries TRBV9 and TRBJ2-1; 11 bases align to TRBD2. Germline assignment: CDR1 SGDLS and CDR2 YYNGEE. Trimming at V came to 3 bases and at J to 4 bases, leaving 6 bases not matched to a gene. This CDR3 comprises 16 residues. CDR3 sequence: CASSGSGTSGYNEQFF. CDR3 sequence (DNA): TGTGCCAGCAGCGGCTCCGGGACTAGCGGTTACAATGAGCAGTTCTTC.

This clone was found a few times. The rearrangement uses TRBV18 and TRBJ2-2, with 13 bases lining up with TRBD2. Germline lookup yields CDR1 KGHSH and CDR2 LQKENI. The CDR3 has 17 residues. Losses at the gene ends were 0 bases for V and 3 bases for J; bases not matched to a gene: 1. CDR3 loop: CASSPPGLAGYTGELFF. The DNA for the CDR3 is TGTGCCAGCTCACCACCGGGACTAGCGGGGTACACCGGGGAGCTGTTTTTT.

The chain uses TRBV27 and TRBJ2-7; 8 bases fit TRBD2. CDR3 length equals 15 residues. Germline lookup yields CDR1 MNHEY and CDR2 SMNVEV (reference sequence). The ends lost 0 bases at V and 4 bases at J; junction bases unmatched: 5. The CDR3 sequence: CASSLSGGGIYEQYV. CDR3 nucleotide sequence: TGTGCCAGCAGTTTATCCGGCGGGGGGATATACGAGCAGTACGTC.

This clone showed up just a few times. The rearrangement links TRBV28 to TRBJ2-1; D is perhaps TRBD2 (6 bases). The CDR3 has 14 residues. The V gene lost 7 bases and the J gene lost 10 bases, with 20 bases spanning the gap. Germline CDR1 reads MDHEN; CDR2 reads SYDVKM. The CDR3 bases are TGTGCCAGCAAAAGTGGCGCGGGGCTAACCGAGCAGTTCTTC. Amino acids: CASKSGAGLTEQFF. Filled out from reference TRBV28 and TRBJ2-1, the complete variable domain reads DVKVTQSSRYLVKRTGEKVFLECVQDMDHENMFWYRQDPGLGLRLIYFSYDVKMKEKGDIPEGYSVSREKKERFSLILESASTNQTSMYLCASKSGAGLTEQFFGPGTRLTVL.

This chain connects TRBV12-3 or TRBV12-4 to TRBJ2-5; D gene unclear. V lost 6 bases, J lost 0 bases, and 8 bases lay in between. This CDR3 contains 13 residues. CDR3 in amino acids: CASSFEDQETQYF. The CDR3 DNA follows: TGTGCCAGCAGCTTTGAGGACCAAGAGACCCAGTACTTC.

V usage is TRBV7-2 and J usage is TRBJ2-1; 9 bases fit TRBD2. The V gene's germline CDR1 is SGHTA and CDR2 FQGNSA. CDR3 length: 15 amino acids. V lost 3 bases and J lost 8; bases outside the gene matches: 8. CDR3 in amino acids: CASSLTSGGWDEQFF. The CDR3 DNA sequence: TGTGCCAGCAGCTTGACGAGCGGGGGGTGGGATGAGCAGTTCTTC.

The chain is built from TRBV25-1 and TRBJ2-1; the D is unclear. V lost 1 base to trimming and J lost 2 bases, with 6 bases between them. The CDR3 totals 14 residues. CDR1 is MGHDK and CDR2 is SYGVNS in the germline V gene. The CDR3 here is CASSEWQAYNEQFF. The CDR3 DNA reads TGTGCCAGCAGTGAATGGCAGGCCTACAATGAGCAGTTCTTC.

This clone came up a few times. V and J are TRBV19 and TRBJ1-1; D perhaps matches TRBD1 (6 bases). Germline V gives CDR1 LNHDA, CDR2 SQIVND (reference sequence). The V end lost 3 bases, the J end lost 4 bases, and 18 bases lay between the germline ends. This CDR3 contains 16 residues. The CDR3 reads CASSILDSPRRTEAFF. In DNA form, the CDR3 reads TGTGCCAGTAGTATCCTGGACAGTCCGAGGCGCACTGAAGCTTTCTTT. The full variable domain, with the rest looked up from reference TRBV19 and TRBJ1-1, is DGGITQSPKYLFRKEGQNVTLSCEQNLNHDAMYWYRQDPGQGLRLIYYSQIVNDFQKGDIAEGYSVSREKKESFPLTVTSAQKNPTAFYLCASSILDSPRRTEAFFGQGTRLTVV.

The CDR3 reads CASKRGTGEETQYF. The CDR3 coding sequence is TGTGCCAGTAAACGCGGGACAGGGGAAGAGACCCAGTACTTC. The chain uses TRBV19 and TRBJ2-5, with TRBD1 matching 10 bases. This CDR3 is 14 amino acids long. V lost 7 bases, J lost 3 bases, and 5 bases stayed unmatched. Germline CDR1 LNHDA, CDR2 SQIVND (reference sequence).

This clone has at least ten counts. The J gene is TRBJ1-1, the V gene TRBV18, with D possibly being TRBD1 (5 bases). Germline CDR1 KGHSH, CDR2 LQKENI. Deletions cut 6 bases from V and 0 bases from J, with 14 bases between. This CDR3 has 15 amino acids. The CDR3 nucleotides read TGTGCCAGCTCGTCGGGGAGGGGAATGAACACTGAAGCTTTCTTT. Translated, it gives CASSSGRGMNTEAFF.

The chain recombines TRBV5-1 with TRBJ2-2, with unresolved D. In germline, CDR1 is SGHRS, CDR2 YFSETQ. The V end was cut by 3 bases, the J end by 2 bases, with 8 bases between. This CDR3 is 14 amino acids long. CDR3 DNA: TGCGCCAGCAGCTCCTCTCTTAACACCGGGGAGCTGTTTTTT. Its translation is CASSSSLNTGELFF.